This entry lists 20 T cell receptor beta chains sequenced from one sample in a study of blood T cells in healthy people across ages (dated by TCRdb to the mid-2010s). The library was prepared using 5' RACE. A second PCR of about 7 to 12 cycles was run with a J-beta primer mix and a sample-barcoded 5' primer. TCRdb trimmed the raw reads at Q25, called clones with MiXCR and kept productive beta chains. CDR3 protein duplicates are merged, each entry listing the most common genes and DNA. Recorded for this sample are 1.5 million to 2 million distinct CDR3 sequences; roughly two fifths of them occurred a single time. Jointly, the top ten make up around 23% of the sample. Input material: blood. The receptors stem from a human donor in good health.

CDR3 amino acids: CASSPIGGFYGYTF. The CDR3 DNA reads TGTGCCAGCAGCCCCATTGGGGGATTCTATGGCTACACCTTC. The chain carries TRBV7-2 and TRBJ1-2; perhaps TRBD1 as D (5 bases). There are 14 residues in the CDR3. The V end lost 5 bases, the J end lost 4 bases, and 14 bases lay between the germline ends. The germline V gene encodes CDR1 SGHTA and CDR2 FQGNSA.

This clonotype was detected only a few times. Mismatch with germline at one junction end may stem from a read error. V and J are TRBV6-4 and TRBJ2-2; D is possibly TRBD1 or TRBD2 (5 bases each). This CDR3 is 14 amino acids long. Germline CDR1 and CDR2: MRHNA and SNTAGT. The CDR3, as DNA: TGTGCCAACAGTGACTGGGACAACACCGGGGAGCTGTTTTTT. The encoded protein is CANSDWDNTGELFF.

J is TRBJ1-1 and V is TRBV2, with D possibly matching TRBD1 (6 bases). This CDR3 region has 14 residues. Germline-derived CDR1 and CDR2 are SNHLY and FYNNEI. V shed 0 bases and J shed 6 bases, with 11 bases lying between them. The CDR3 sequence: CASSEAQGRAEAFF. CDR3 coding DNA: TGTGCCAGCAGTGAAGCGCAGGGGAGGGCTGAAGCTTTCTTT.

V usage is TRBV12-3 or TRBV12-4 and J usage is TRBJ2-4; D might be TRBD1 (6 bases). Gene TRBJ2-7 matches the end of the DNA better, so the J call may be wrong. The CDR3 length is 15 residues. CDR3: CASSLRIGTSYEQYF. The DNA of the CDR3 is TGTGCCAGCAGTTTAAGAATTGGGACATCTTACGAGCAGTACTTC.

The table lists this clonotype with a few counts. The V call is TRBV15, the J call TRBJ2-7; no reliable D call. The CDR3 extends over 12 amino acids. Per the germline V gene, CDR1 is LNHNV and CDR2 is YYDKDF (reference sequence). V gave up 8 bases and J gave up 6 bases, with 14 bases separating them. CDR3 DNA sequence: TGTGCCACCGGGGTAGGAGAATCCGAGCAGTACTTC. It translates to CATGVGESEQYF.

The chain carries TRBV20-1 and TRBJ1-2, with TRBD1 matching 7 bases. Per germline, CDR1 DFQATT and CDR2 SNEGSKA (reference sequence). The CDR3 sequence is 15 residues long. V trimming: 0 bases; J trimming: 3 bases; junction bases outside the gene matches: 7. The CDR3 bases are TGCAGTGCTAGAGATGTAAGGGGGCGCGACTATGGCTACACCTTC. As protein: CSARDVRGRDYGYTF.

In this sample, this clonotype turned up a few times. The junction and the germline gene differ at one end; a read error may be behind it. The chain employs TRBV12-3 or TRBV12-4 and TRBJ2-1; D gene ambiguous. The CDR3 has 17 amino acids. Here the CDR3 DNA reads TGTGCCAGCAGTTACCCCGAGGCCATCCCCTCCTACAATAAGCAGTTCTTC. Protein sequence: CASSYPEAIPSYNKQFF.

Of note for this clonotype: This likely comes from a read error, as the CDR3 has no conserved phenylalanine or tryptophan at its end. The CDR3 region has the DNA TGTGCCATCAGTGACCCCGGGGGTGTTGGATCCTATAATTCACCCCTCCACTTG. This encodes CAISDPGGVGSYNSPLHL. The chain employs TRBV10-3 and TRBJ1-6, with a weak D call TRBD1 (5 bases). This CDR3 has 18 residues. Germline loops: CDR1 ENHRY, CDR2 SYGVKD. V was clipped by 3 bases and J by 1 base, with 16 bases between them.

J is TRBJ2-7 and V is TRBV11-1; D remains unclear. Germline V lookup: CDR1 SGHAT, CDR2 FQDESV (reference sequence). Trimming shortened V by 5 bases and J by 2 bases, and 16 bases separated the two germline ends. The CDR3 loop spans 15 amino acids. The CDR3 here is CASSPSIAPTYEQYF. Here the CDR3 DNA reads TGTGCCAGCAGCCCCTCTATTGCACCGACCTACGAGCAGTACTTC.

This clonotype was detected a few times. CDR3 sequence reads: CSARGGTPNEQFF. CDR3 sequence (DNA): TGCAGTGCGCGCGGGGGTACCCCTAATGAGCAGTTCTTC. This rearrangement joins TRBV20-1 to TRBJ2-1; 7 positions agree with TRBD2. After removal of 6 bases from V and 7 bases from J, the junction contained 9 bases not matched to a gene. Germline CDR1 reads DFQATT; CDR2 reads SNEGSKA (reference sequence). The CDR3 is made up of 13 amino acids.

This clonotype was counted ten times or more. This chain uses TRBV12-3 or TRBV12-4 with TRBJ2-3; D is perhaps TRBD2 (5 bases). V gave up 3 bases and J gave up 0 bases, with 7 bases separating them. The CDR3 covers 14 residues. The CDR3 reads CASSFRLSTDTQYF. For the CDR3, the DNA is TGTGCCAGCAGTTTCAGACTAAGCACAGATACGCAGTATTTT.

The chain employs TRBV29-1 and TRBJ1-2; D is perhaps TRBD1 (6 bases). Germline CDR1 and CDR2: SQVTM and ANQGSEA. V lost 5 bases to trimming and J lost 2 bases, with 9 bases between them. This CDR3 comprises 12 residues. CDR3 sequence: CSVIDRNYGYTF. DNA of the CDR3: TGCAGCGTTATAGACAGGAACTATGGCTACACCTTC.

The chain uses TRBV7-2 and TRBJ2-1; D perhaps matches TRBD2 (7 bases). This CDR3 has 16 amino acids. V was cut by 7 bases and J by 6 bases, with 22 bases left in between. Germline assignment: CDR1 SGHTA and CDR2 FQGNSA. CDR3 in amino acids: CASIRGGGFDINEQFF. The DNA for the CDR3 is TGTGCCAGCATCCGGGGAGGGGGTTTCGATATCAATGAGCAGTTCTTC.

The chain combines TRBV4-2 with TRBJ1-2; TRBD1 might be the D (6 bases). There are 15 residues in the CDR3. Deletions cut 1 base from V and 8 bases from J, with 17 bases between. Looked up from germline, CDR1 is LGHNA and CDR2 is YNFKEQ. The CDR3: CASSQVVGAALGYTF. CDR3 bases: TGTGCCAGCAGCCAAGTAGTGGGGGCCGCCTTGGGCTACACCTTC.

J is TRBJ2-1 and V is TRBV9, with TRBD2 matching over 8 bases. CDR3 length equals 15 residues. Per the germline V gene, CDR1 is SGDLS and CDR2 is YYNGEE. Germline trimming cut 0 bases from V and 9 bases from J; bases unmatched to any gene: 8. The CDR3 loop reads CASSVGGLGETEQFF. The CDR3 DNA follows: TGTGCCAGCAGCGTAGGGGGACTAGGGGAAACTGAGCAGTTCTTC.

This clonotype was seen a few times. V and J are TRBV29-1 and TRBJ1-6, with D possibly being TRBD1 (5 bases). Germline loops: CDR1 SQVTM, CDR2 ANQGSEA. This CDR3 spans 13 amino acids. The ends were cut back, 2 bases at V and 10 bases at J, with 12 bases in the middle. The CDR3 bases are TGCAGCGTTGAAAGGGGCCGGGGATCACCCCTCCACTTT. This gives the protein CSVERGRGSPLHF.

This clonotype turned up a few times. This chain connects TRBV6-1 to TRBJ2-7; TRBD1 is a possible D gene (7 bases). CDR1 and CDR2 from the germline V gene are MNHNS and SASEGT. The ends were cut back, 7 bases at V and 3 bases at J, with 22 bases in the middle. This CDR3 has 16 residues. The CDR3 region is CASTPGGDRAIYEQYF. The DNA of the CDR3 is TGTGCCAGCACCCCGGGCGGGGACAGAGCAATCTACGAGCAGTACTTC.

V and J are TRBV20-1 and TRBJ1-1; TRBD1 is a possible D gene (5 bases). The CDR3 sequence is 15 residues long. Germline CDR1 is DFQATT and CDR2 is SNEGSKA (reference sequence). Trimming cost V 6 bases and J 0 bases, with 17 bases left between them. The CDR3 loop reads CSAGLDMTMNTEAFF. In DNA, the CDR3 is TGCAGTGCGGGTCTGGACATGACTATGAACACTGAAGCTTTCTTT.

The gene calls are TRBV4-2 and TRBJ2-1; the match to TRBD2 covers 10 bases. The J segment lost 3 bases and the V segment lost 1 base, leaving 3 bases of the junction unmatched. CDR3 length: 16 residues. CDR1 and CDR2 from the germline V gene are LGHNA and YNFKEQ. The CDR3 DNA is TGTGCCAGCAGCCAAGGGGGACTAGCGAGCTACAATGAGCAGTTCTTC. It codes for CASSQGGLASYNEQFF.

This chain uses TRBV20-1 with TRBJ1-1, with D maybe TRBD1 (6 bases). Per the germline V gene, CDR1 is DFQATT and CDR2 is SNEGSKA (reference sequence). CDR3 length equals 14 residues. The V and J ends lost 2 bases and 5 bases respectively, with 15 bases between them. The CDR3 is CSARSLTGNTEAFF. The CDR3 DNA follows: TGCAGTGCTAGATCGCTAACAGGGAATACTGAAGCTTTCTTT.